This T cell receptor beta chain was captured in a study of identical twins (dated by TCRdb to about 2016). A note on the overall study: The study deep-sequenced TCR alpha and beta repertoires from monozygotic twins, unrelated adults of various ages and cord blood to test whether fetal clonotypes persist. Replicate twin experiments were performed at different times using different library preparation protocols to rule out contamination. General findings and caveats noted by the study authors: Fewer insertions were carried by abundant cord blood beta clonotypes, a similar but weaker trend appeared in young adult naive repertoires, and no such trend appeared in memory repertoires. In monozygotic twins, recombination models systematically underestimated out-of-frame TCR alpha sharing, but the models matched the sharing seen between unrelated individuals. Because the same donors could not be followed over many years, conclusions were based on cross-sectional statistical analysis. Invariant T cells such as MAIT and iNKT could partly confound zero-insertion analyses, though diverse VJ usage argued against this for most clonotypes. Excess twin sharing in beta out-of-frame sequences was weaker because fewer shared sequences lowered the signal-to-noise ratio. Compared with coincidental sharing between unrelated individuals, out-of-frame TCR alpha sequences shared between twins had an excess of sequences with low generation probability.

The receptor library was made with 5' RACE. These reads were obtained on an Illumina HiSeq 2000. A universal primer binding site was added through template switching, and the final cDNA carried a unique molecular identifier so that TCR cDNA molecules could be counted accurately. Specific primers in the conserved constant-segment region were used to synthesize first-strand cDNA for TCR alpha and beta chains. Each cDNA library was double barcoded, with a SMART-Mk sample barcode plus Illumina barcodes, to control for contamination. TruSeq adapter sequences and Illumina sample barcodes were added in two successive PCR steps. Sequencing of the TCR alpha and beta cDNA libraries was done on the Illumina HiSeq platform using custom primers. On the study's bioinformatics: MiGEC processed the raw reads to extract unique molecular identifiers, while MiXCR was used to determine the CDR3 positions. Recombination models were inferred per individual with the repgenHMM and IGoR tools using an EM algorithm. The analysis of shared clonotypes was done with the tcR package in R, with sharing normalized by the product of cloneset sizes. To study raw recombination free of thymic and clonal selection effects, out-of-frame nonproductive sequences were analyzed. Using fastp at Q25 and MiXCR, TCRdb reprocessed the public reads and kept productive beta chains. Rows matching on CDR3 protein sequence are summarized as one entry with the most common DNA and genes. The V and J calls here are based on TCRdb, not the publication. The sample table shows around 220,000 distinct CDR3 sequences, and around 15% are seen once. In total, the top ten clones hold approximately 10% of the sample.

This clonotype has ten or more counts. What antigen it recognizes has not been identified. Per-nucleotide qualities are absent, and no much larger clonotype sits a single base away. Ends trimmed: V by 1 base, J by 6 bases; bases unmatched to a gene: 5. The CDR3 measures 16 amino acids from cysteine to phenylalanine. Just CDR3 DNA is preserved here, 48 bases in frame from base 1. The germline V gene yields LGHNA for CDR1 and YSLEER for CDR2. Only healthy Caucasian donors were included. Miltenyi CD45RO+ enrichment and human naive T-cell isolation kits were used to isolate memory (CD45RO+) and naive T cells from PBMC.

Recombination linked TRBV4-3 to TRBJ2-2; TRBD2 lines up with 10 middle nucleotides. The receptor's source is a woman aged 18-30 years in good health. Material for sequencing was memory (CD45RO+) T cells sorted from blood. Per the publication, the cell subset or site label means: CD45RO+ enriched T cells. CDR3 loop: CASSQVASGSSGELFF. The DNA is TGCGCCAGCAGCCAAGTCGCTAGCGGGAGTTCCGGGGAGCTGTTTTTT.